The 2 T cell receptor beta chains presented below share a single source sample, sequenced in a study of T cells in Graves' hyperthyroidism and ophthalmopathy. RNA transcripts were the template for amplifying TCR beta CDR3 regions. HTBI primers drove first-round RT-PCR of the TCR CDR3. TCRdb re-derived calls from the multiplex PCR reads in MiXCR, one entry per CDR3 protein. Among fewer than 650,000 distinct CDR3 sequences, roughly 15% were seen once, and the ten largest hold approximately 14%. The sequencing input was blood. The receptor source for this set is a middle-aged woman with Graves' hyperthyroidism.

V gene TRBV27 combines with J gene TRBJ2-3; 10 positions agree with TRBD2. Germline V gene data show CDR1 as MNHEY and CDR2 as SMNVEV (reference sequence). V trimming: 2 bases; J trimming: 5 bases; junction bases outside the gene matches: 7. The length of the CDR3 is 16 residues. CDR3 sequence: CASSLNIAGGGDTQYF. As DNA, the CDR3 is TGTGCCAGCAGTTTAAACATAGCGGGAGGTGGAGATACGCAGTATTTT.

This clonotype has at least ten counts. The genes are TRBV3-1 and TRBJ2-3; D might be TRBD2 (5 bases). Germline V CDR1 and CDR2: LGHDT, YNNKEL (reference sequence). V gave up 1 base and J gave up 3 bases, with 11 bases separating them. The CDR3 is 15 residues long. CDR3 in DNA: TGTGCCAGCAGCCAAGGTTTTAGCGAAACAGATACGCAGTATTTT. This gives the protein CASSQGFSETDTQYF.